A single sample gave rise to the 13 T cell receptor beta chains below, sequenced in a study of CD8+CD57+ T cells in acquired aplastic anemia. CD8+CD57+ cell expansion, shown by flow cytometry, had occurred in the patients selected for sequencing. TCR beta VDJ and CDR3 profiling used genomic DNA as template. TCRdb called the reads again in MiXCR, with one record for every CDR3 protein. This repertoire shows 50,000 to 65,000 distinct CDR3 sequences, 57% found once; its top ten account for approximately 15%. Sequencing used sorted CD4+, CD8+, or CD8+CD57+ T cells (not recorded which) from PBMCs. These receptors were collected from a human donor with aplastic anemia.

The chain employs TRBV29-1 and TRBJ2-4; tentatively, D is TRBD2 (6 bases). Germline CDR1 SQVTM, CDR2 ANQGSEA. The CDR3 has 15 residues. Trimming took off 5 bases at V and 8 bases at J, with 22 bases between the two ends. The chain's CDR3 is CSVTRRGGERDIQYF. The CDR3 coding sequence is TGCAGCGTTACCCGCCGAGGAGGGGAACGGGACATTCAGTACTTC.

The chain recombines TRBV7-2 with TRBJ2-3; 8 nucleotides agree with TRBD2. V shed 3 bases, J shed 2 bases, and the junction held 4 bases outside the gene matches. CDR3 length: 15 amino acids. Per germline, CDR1 SGHTA and CDR2 FQGNSA. DNA of the CDR3: TGTGCCAGCAGCTTGGCGGGGGGACCCACAGATACGCAGTATTTT. Its protein is CASSLAGGPTDTQYF.

The rearrangement links TRBV19 to TRBJ1-5; D may be TRBD1 (6 bases). V lost 3 bases and J lost 6, with 15 bases in between. This CDR3 contains 15 residues. Germline values: CDR1 LNHDA, CDR2 SQIVND (reference sequence). CDR3 residues: CASSIQGMGGQPQHF. Written as DNA, the CDR3 is TGTGCCAGTAGTATTCAGGGGATGGGAGGTCAGCCCCAGCATTTT.

This clonotype is medium-sized (0.01 to 0.1%). The chain links TRBV29-1 to TRBJ1-2; D might be TRBD1 (5 bases). Germline V lookup: CDR1 SQVTM, CDR2 ANQGSEA. V was pared by 3 bases and J by 3 bases, with 14 bases between. The CDR3 runs 14 residues. In DNA form, the CDR3 reads TGCAGCGTTGATAAGGGGAGGGAAGACTATGGCTACACCTTC. It specifies CSVDKGREDYGYTF. Combining the CDR3 with reference TRBV29-1 and TRBJ1-2 gives the whole variable domain SAVISQKPSRDICQRGTSLTIQCQVDSQVTMMFWYRQQPGQSLTLIATANQGSEATYESGFVIDKFPISRPNLTFSTLTVSNMSPEDSSIYLCSVDKGREDYGYTFGSGTRLTVV.

The rearrangement joins TRBV11-3 to TRBJ1-1, with TRBD1 matching 11 bases. Germline values: CDR1 SGHNT, CDR2 YENEEA. J was trimmed by 4 bases and V by 5 bases; bases with no gene match: 6. The CDR3 length is 15 residues. This chain's CDR3 is CASSLTGQGGTEAFF. CDR3 in DNA: TGTGCCAGCAGCCTAACGGGACAGGGGGGCACTGAAGCTTTCTTT.

The table lists this clonotype with many counts. The rearrangement uses TRBV6-1 and TRBJ1-3; 11 bases align to TRBD1. The V segment lost 5 bases and the J segment 4 bases; nucleotides outside the gene matches: 7. The CDR3 has 16 amino acids. Per the germline V gene, CDR1 is MNHNS and CDR2 is SASEGT. The CDR3 DNA follows: TGTGCCAGCAGTATTGGGACAGGGGGAGAAGGAAACACCATATATTTT. Protein product: CASSIGTGGEGNTIYF.

In the case of this clonotype: It is unclear where the CDR3 begins or ends on the DNA, so no DNA is shown, and the CDR3 is as TCRdb lists it. The CDR3 is CASSPVEDRDSKKEDTPGSCFF. The chain employs TRBV7-7 and TRBJ2-2; TRBD1, the D gene given by the table, was not confirmed from the DNA. The germline V gene has CDR1 SSHAT and CDR2 FNYEAQ (reference sequence). The CDR3 spans 22 residues, counting both ends.

This clonotype occurred many times. The chain employs TRBV5-4 and TRBJ2-2; D not certain. The CDR3 is made up of 15 amino acids. The ends were cut back, 3 bases at V and 2 bases at J, with 11 bases in the middle. Germline loops: CDR1 SGHNT, CDR2 YYREEE (reference sequence). This CDR3 reads CASSSTSDNTGELFF. The DNA for the CDR3 is TGTGCCAGCAGCTCCACCTCCGACAACACCGGGGAGCTGTTTTTT. Full variable domain (rest looked up from reference TRBV5-4 and TRBJ2-2): ETGVTQSPTHLIKTRGQQVTLRCSSQSGHNTVSWYQQALGQGPQFIFQYYREEENGRGNFPPRFSGLQFPNYSSELNVNALELDDSALYLCASSSTSDNTGELFFGEGSRLTVL.

This chain connects TRBV15 to TRBJ2-1; 12 nucleotides line up with TRBD2. The CDR3 has 16 amino acids. Germline trimming cut 0 bases from V and 6 bases from J; bases unmatched to any gene: 3. The germline gives CDR1 LNHNV, CDR2 YYDKDF (reference sequence). CDR3 residues: CATSRELAGGGNEQFF. CDR3 nucleotide sequence: TGTGCCACCAGCAGAGAACTAGCGGGGGGTGGCAATGAGCAGTTCTTC.

V gene TRBV5-1 combines with J gene TRBJ1-6; D call uncertain. CDR3 length: 16 residues. V lost 5 bases and J lost 11, with 23 bases in between. Per germline, CDR1 SGHRS and CDR2 YFSETQ. The CDR3 region is CASRPTGRLGGTPLHF. The CDR3, as DNA: TGCGCCAGCAGGCCAACCGGACGGCTAGGAGGGACACCCCTCCACTTT. The complete variable domain, with remaining parts taken from reference TRBV5-1 and TRBJ1-6, reads KAGVTQTPRYLIKTRGQQVTLSCSPISGHRSVSWYQQTPGQGLQFLFEYFSETQRNKGNFPGRFSGRQFSNSRSEMNVSTLELGDSALYLCASRPTGRLGGTPLHFGNGTRLTVT.

The V gene is TRBV15, the J gene TRBJ2-1; the D gene is possibly TRBD2 (6 bases). CDR3 size: 17 residues. Germline-derived CDR1 and CDR2 are LNHNV and YYDKDF (reference sequence). V was clipped by 3 bases and J by 0 bases, with 15 bases between them. Here the CDR3 reads CATSREGGVSSYNEQFF. In DNA, the CDR3 is TGTGCCACCAGCAGGGAGGGTGGGGTCTCCTCCTACAATGAGCAGTTCTTC. Variable domain in full (rest from reference TRBV15 and TRBJ2-1): DAMVIQNPRYQVTQFGKPVTLSCSQTLNHNVMYWYQQKSSQAPKLLFHYYDKDFNNEADTPDNFQSRRPNTSFCFLDIRSPGLGDTAMYLCATSREGGVSSYNEQFFGPGTRLTVL.

This chain connects TRBV29-1 to TRBJ1-1; D possibly corresponds to TRBD1 (5 bases). V lost 8 bases and J 7 bases, leaving 11 bases between the germline ends. Germline lookup yields CDR1 SQVTM and CDR2 ANQGSEA. CDR3 length equals 10 residues. The CDR3 reads CSSYDSEAFF. The CDR3 region has the DNA TGCAGCAGTTACGACAGTGAAGCTTTCTTT.

There are many counts of this clonotype. The chain joins TRBV19 to TRBJ2-7; no clear D. Trimming pared 3 bases from V and 0 bases from J, leaving 12 bases between. CDR1 LNHDA and CDR2 SQIVND come from the germline V gene (reference sequence). CDR3 length: 15 amino acids. CDR3 protein: CASSIYVGNSYEQYF. The CDR3, as DNA: TGTGCCAGTAGTATTTATGTGGGAAACTCCTACGAGCAGTACTTC.